The present T cell receptor beta chain was sequenced within a study of T cells in Graves' hyperthyroidism and ophthalmopathy. Graves' hyperthyroidism is called stable when ophthalmopathy does not progress within 18 months. Exclusions: uncontrolled infection, other autoimmune disease, pregnancy, lactation. This clonotype was observed at least ten times. Its antigen is as yet unknown. General study results and limits: Most expanded thyroid clonotypes above 0.001 recurred in blood. Ophthalmopathy got predicted by the model a median approximately six months before its onset.

RNA transcripts were the template for amplifying TCR beta CDR3 regions. The HTBI set primed first-round TCR CDR3 RT-PCR. TCRdb fed the multiplex PCR reads into MiXCR, producing one record per CDR3 protein. The data contain 600,000 to 750,000 distinct CDR3 sequences, approximately 15% of them singletons. Per the germline V gene, CDR1 is MDHEN and CDR2 is SYDVKM. Trimming left V 5 bases short and J 2 bases short, with 10 bases between. The CDR3 runs to 14 residues. The receptor was derived from a man aged 45-60 years with Graves' hyperthyroidism. Specimen: blood. The V call is TRBV28, the J call TRBJ2-1; tentative D call: TRBD2 (5 bases). The DNA of the CDR3 is TGTGCCAGCAGTGACTACCTAACCTACAATGAGCAGTTCTTC. Protein: CASSDYLTYNEQFF.